This T cell receptor beta chain was found in a study of blood T cell repertoires in COVID-19 (TCRdb year 2020). For the study in its entirety: Samples covering the acute and convalescent phases of COVID-19 were provided by collaborators in the United States, Italy and Spain. The prospective study material was composed of cDNA or gDNA derived from T cells, B-cell-depleted T cells, or PBMCs. The dataset comprised deeply sampled blood TCRbeta repertoires from subjects exposed to, actively infected with, or recovered from COVID-19. The repertoires were released in a freely available public database meant as a resource for research on the immune response to SARS-CoV-2. The samples were drawn from the first 160 participants of the ongoing ImmuneRACE study and from 950 to 1,500 subjects provided by 6 global collaborators. Sample metadata almost always included a de-identified subject ID, COVID-19 status, age in years and sex. HLA class I and class II types, where available, came from metadata supplied by the sample provider rather than from assay-based typing.

Relative to germline, V is 4 bases shorter and J is 7 bases shorter, with 13 bases between their ends. Sequences LGHDT (CDR1) and YNNKEL (CDR2) are obtained from the germline V gene (reference sequence). Including the terminal cysteine and phenylalanine, the CDR3 comprises 13 residues. The kept DNA is CDR3 alone, 39 bases in frame from the first base. Overall study outcomes, separate from this receptor: Clinical and demographic metadata were provided uncurated, with the amount varying by source and participant.

The immunoSEQ Assay, a bias-controlled multiplex PCR, was used to amplify TCRbeta CDR3 regions from genomic DNA. Per the source publication's procedure: Nucleated cell counts per sample were estimated from amplification of reference gene primers within the assay. To quantify the absolute abundance of each unique TCRbeta CDR3 rearrangement, sequence reads were collapsed and filtered. Productive Simpson clonality was computed per sample as the square root of Simpson's diversity index over productive rearrangements. This is the immuneACCESS table as TCRdb keeps it, with only in-frame sequences that have V and J called. A part of the clones is gone; compared with another copy, unresolved V genes explain less than half, and the rest is unexplained. V and J calls and clone size are those listed in that table; D and trimming were worked out from the DNA. This sample has fewer than 400,000 clones in its table, and roughly 87% of those were observed once. The ten largest clonotypes hold around 10% of the sample.

Participants in the prospective study were aged about 18 to 90 years, lived in about two dozen United States geographic areas, and enrolled through a virtual design. Cohort assignment in the prospective study relied on participant-reported clinical history from a screening survey and a study questionnaire. For ImmuneRACE Cohort 3, a participant was defined as recovered based on two consecutive negative NP/OP PCR tests, clearance by a healthcare professional, or resolution of symptoms. In the prospective study, whole blood, serum and a nasopharyngeal or oropharyngeal swab were collected from each participant by mobile phlebotomists. Over a roughly 2-month period, participants in the prospective study had the option of providing additional blood draws and questionnaires. Blood samples from the prospective study were shipped frozen or at room temperature prior to DNA extraction. The count of this clone is one. The clone's antigen remains unknown. Per-base qualities were not stored, and no clone one base away is much larger.

The TCR comes from a woman under 30 who had recovered from COVID-19. The sequenced material came from PBMCs or T cells enriched from blood (not recorded which). Recombination linked TRBV3-1 (or the pseudogene TRBV3-2) to TRBJ1-1; too little of a D gene remains to name it. The bases are TGTGCCAGCAGCCCCCGGCTTCTAGGTGAAGCTTTCTTT. Translation gives CASSPRLLGEAFF.